This is a list of T cell receptor beta chains from one sample in a study of cytomegalovirus exposure and HLA in healthy donors. Clones were sequenced by immunoSEQ multiplex PCR, and TCRdb holds only the in-frame ones, with some missing. The sample has about 190,000 clones, around 79% seen once. The specimen sequenced was PBMCs. Source of these receptors: a woman under 30 in good health and CMV-seronegative. Both conserved end residues are part of each CDR3. Fields, in order: CDR3 protein, J gene, V gene.

CDR3aa: CASSVARAIFSGELFF; j_gene: TRBJ2-2; v_gene: TRBV19
CDR3aa: CASSLGRGVAGDNEQFF; j_gene: TRBJ2-1; v_gene: TRBV11-1
CDR3aa: CASSEGFSGMTGELFF; j_gene: TRBJ2-2; v_gene: TRBV10-1
CDR3aa: CASSLVRDTQYF; j_gene: TRBJ2-3; v_gene: TRBV7-2
CDR3aa: CASSVGTDYGYTF; j_gene: TRBJ1-2; v_gene: TRBV9
CDR3aa: CASSEAAGGTDTQYF; j_gene: TRBJ2-3; v_gene: TRBV6-1
CDR3aa: CASSSGVTYEQYF; j_gene: TRBJ2-7; v_gene: TRBV5-1
CDR3aa: CASSLFQGNRGYQPQHF; j_gene: TRBJ1-5; v_gene: TRBV28
CDR3aa: CASSFGTGKTEAFF; j_gene: TRBJ1-1; v_gene: TRBV27
CDR3aa: CASSYPRTGEQYF; j_gene: TRBJ2-7; v_gene: TRBV6-5
CDR3aa: CASSLGSGEETQYF; j_gene: TRBJ2-5; v_gene: TRBV7-2
CDR3aa: CASSIGTGGSQPQHF; j_gene: TRBJ1-5; v_gene: TRBV19
CDR3aa: CASSESSGGNSPLHF; j_gene: TRBJ1-6; v_gene: TRBV6-1
CDR3aa: CASSLGQGGTEAFF; j_gene: TRBJ1-1; v_gene: TRBV19
CDR3aa: CASSATGIETEAFF; j_gene: TRBJ1-1; v_gene: TRBV7-2
CDR3aa: CASSYLLPTGYGYTF; j_gene: TRBJ1-2; v_gene: TRBV6-5
CDR3aa: CATDDRDSYNEQFF; j_gene: TRBJ2-1; v_gene: TRBV28
CDR3aa: CASSPLLLAANNEQFF; j_gene: TRBJ2-1; v_gene: TRBV4-3
CDR3aa: CASSLILAGESGELFF; j_gene: TRBJ2-2; v_gene: TRBV5-1
CDR3aa: CASSFVGQGPNYGYTF; j_gene: TRBJ1-2; v_gene: TRBV7-9
CDR3aa: CASSFSGGGSYEQYF; j_gene: TRBJ2-7; v_gene: TRBV5-1
CDR3aa: CASSKIRGTEAFF; j_gene: TRBJ1-1; v_gene: TRBV5-6
CDR3aa: CASRTSGRLTTGELFF; j_gene: TRBJ2-2; v_gene: TRBV28
CDR3aa: CAISERLERGVLYEQYF; j_gene: TRBJ2-7; v_gene: TRBV10-3
CDR3aa: CAWVSLTGELFF; j_gene: TRBJ2-2; v_gene: TRBV30
CDR3aa: CASSGEAGAPRGAFF; j_gene: TRBJ1-1; v_gene: TRBV2
CDR3aa: CASGRGAYNEQFF; j_gene: TRBJ2-1; v_gene: TRBV19
CDR3aa: CASSPRSGSAYNEQFF; j_gene: TRBJ2-1; v_gene: TRBV7-9
CDR3aa: CASSAGLAGGSQETQYF; j_gene: TRBJ2-5; v_gene: TRBV5-1
CDR3aa: CASSEGTSGNTDTQYF; j_gene: TRBJ2-3; v_gene: TRBV25-1
CDR3aa: CASSYLGQGDYGYTF; j_gene: TRBJ1-2; v_gene: TRBV28
CDR3aa: CASSYPGTSGNNEQFF; j_gene: TRBJ2-1; v_gene: TRBV6-5
CDR3aa: CATSRSSGGESPLHF; j_gene: TRBJ1-6; v_gene: TRBV15
CDR3aa: CASSGGSGYAEAFF; j_gene: TRBJ1-1; v_gene: TRBV5-4
CDR3aa: CAISQSGTADTQYF; j_gene: TRBJ2-3; v_gene: TRBV10-3
CDR3aa: CASSPDRDRGYTF; j_gene: TRBJ1-2; v_gene: TRBV11-2
CDR3aa: CASSMGTGRGEAFF; j_gene: TRBJ1-1; v_gene: TRBV19
CDR3aa: CASSLNRGGGNSYEQYF; j_gene: TRBJ2-7; v_gene: TRBV28
CDR3aa: CASSSGGVTNEKLFF; j_gene: TRBJ1-4; v_gene: TRBV5-1
CDR3aa: CATQAGPNQPQHF; j_gene: TRBJ1-5; v_gene: TRBV19
CDR3aa: CASSSQANTEAFF; j_gene: TRBJ1-1; v_gene: TRBV11-3
CDR3aa: CASSSPGTPYQETQYF; j_gene: TRBJ2-5; v_gene: TRBV19
CDR3aa: CAIRPGLGNQPQHF; j_gene: TRBJ1-5; v_gene: TRBV10-3
CDR3aa: CASTRDRESAEAFF; j_gene: TRBJ1-1; v_gene: TRBV6-1
CDR3aa: CASSGQGAAYEQYF; j_gene: NA; v_gene: TRBV2
CDR3aa: CASSRTPNTEAFF; j_gene: TRBJ1-1; v_gene: TRBV2
CDR3aa: CASSERSESNYGYTF; j_gene: TRBJ1-2; v_gene: TRBV6-1
CDR3aa: CASNAGTGSHEQYF; j_gene: TRBJ2-7; v_gene: TRBV5-1
CDR3aa: CASRRQGWNSDTQYF; j_gene: TRBJ2-3; v_gene: TRBV7-3
CDR3aa: CASSHRDAGGYTF; j_gene: TRBJ1-2; v_gene: TRBV27
CDR3aa: CASIKGEGQETQYF; j_gene: TRBJ2-5; v_gene: TRBV2
CDR3aa: CASSFLTGGQETQYF; j_gene: TRBJ2-5; v_gene: TRBV5-5
CDR3aa: CASSLSTGGDTQYF; j_gene: TRBJ2-3; v_gene: TRBV7-3